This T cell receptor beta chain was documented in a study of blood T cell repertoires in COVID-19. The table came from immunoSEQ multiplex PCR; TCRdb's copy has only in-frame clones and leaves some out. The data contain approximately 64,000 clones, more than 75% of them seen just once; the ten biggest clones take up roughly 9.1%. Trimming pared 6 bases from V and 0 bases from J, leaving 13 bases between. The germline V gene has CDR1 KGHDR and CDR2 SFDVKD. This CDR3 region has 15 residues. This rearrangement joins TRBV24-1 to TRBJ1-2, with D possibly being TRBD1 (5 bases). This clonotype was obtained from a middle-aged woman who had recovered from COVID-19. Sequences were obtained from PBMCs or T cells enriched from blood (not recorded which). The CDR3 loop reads CATSPREGTNYGYTF. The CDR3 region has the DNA TGTGCCACCAGTCCCAGGGAGGGCACTAACTATGGCTACACCTTC.